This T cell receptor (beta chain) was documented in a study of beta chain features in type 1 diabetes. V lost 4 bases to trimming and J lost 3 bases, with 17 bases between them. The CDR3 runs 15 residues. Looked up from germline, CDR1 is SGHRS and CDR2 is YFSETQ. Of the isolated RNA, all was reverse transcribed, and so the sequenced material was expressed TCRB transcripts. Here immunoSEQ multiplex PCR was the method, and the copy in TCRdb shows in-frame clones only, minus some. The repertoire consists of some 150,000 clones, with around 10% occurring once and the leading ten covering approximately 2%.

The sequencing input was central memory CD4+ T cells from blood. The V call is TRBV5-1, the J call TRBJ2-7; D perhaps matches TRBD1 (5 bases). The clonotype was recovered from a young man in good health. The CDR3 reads CASSLEDSPFYEQYF. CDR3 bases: TGCGCCAGCAGCCTGGAAGACAGCCCCTTCTACGAGCAGTACTTC.